Listed here are 12 T cell receptor beta chains from one sample, sequenced in a study of identical twins. TCRdb used MiXCR to reprocess the 5' RACE reads, holding one entry per CDR3 protein. This table holds 700,000 or so distinct CDR3 sequences, over 8.5% found once. The data were also submitted as part of a second study, on yellow fever vaccine responses in identical twins.

Sequenced sample: PBMCs. These receptors were collected from a woman between 18 and 30 years old in good health.

The chain employs TRBV29-1 and TRBJ2-2, with unresolved D. The germline V gene encodes CDR1 SQVTM and CDR2 ANQGSEA. Trimming removed 5 bases at V and 0 bases at J, with 10 bases between. The CDR3 runs 14 residues. Here the CDR3 DNA reads TGCAGCGTTCTCGGCAGAACGAACACCGGGGAGCTGTTTTTT. It yields the protein CSVLGRTNTGELFF.

The rearrangement links TRBV6-5 to TRBJ1-2; no clear D. Germline-derived CDR1 and CDR2 are MNHEY and SVGAGI. The V end lost 1 base, the J end lost 4 bases, and 13 bases lay between the germline ends. The CDR3 is 15 residues long. CDR3 region: CASSYYRAQGYGYTF. The CDR3 DNA reads as TGTGCCAGCAGTTACTACAGAGCTCAAGGCTATGGCTACACCTTC.

The chain recombines TRBV6-1 with TRBJ2-2; 7 positions match TRBD1. This CDR3 is 14 amino acids long. CDR1 MNHNS and CDR2 SASEGT come from the germline V gene. The junction had 5 bases not matched to a gene; V was cut back by 7 bases and J by 3 bases. The CDR3 nucleotides read TGTGCCAGCAAGAGGGGGCGCGACACCGGGGAGCTGTTTTTT. Its protein product is CASKRGRDTGELFF.

The chain recombines TRBV28 with TRBJ2-7; possible D gene TRBD2, 6 bases. This CDR3 comprises 14 residues. V lost 6 bases to trimming and J lost 7 bases, with 19 bases between them. Germline CDR1 reads MDHEN; CDR2 reads SYDVKM. CDR3 amino acids: CASRILSGLGEQYF. CDR3 DNA: TGTGCCAGCAGAATACTTAGCGGACTTGGGGAGCAGTACTTC.

This chain uses TRBV2 with TRBJ2-1; D gene unclear. V was trimmed by 3 bases and J by 7 bases, leaving 4 bases between them. The CDR3 is 11 residues long. The germline CDR1 and CDR2 sequences are SNHLY and FYNNEI. CDR3 in amino acids: CASSETNEQFF. Written as DNA, the CDR3 is TGTGCCAGCAGTGAGACTAATGAGCAGTTCTTC.

The chain links TRBV19 to TRBJ2-1, with 8 bases matching TRBD2. The CDR3 has 14 residues. The V gene end was trimmed by 7 bases and the J gene end by 6 bases; junction bases not matched to a gene: 8. Germline CDR1 LNHDA, CDR2 SQIVND (reference sequence). The CDR3 sequence: CASTFGRGANEQFF. The CDR3 coding sequence is TGTGCCAGTACGTTCGGGCGGGGGGCCAATGAGCAGTTCTTC.

This clonotype was observed at least ten times. The V call is TRBV12-3 or TRBV12-4, the J call TRBJ2-5; TRBD2 might be the D (5 bases). The CDR3 is 10 amino acids. V dropped 8 bases and J dropped 4 bases, with 5 bases sitting between them. CDR3 amino acids: CASGGETQYF. CDR3 nucleotides: TGTGCCAGCGGAGGAGAGACCCAGTACTTC.

This clonotype has ten or more counts. V gene TRBV5-1 combines with J gene TRBJ2-1; 8 nucleotides line up with TRBD1. The CDR3 is 15 amino acids. CDR1 and CDR2 (germline): SGHRS, YFSETQ. V was clipped by 0 bases and J by 6 bases; unmatched bases: 5. Here the CDR3 reads CASSLETGQVNEQFF. The CDR3 DNA is TGCGCCAGCAGCTTGGAAACGGGACAGGTCAATGAGCAGTTCTTC.

The chain is built from TRBV29-1 and TRBJ1-1, with a possible D match to TRBD1 (5 bases). The CDR3 sequence is 14 residues long. Germline-derived CDR1 and CDR2 are SQVTM and ANQGSEA. Trimming took off 1 base at V and 5 bases at J, with 14 bases between the two ends. The CDR3 DNA is TGCAGCGTTGAAGCCTTTGGGGGGATAACTGAAGCTTTCTTT. As protein: CSVEAFGGITEAFF.

In this sample, this clonotype turned up a few times. The chain has TRBV15 and TRBJ2-7, with D maybe TRBD1 (5 bases). Per germline, CDR1 LNHNV and CDR2 YYDKDF (reference sequence). The CDR3 sequence is 15 residues long. V lost 0 bases to trimming and J lost 3 bases, with 12 bases between them. CDR3 nucleotides: TGTGCCACCAGCAGAGACCGAGACAGCTTCTACGAGCAGTACTTC. Protein product: CATSRDRDSFYEQYF.

The V call is TRBV7-8, the J call TRBJ2-3; 7 bases agree with TRBD2. CDR1 is SGHVS and CDR2 is FQNEAQ in the germline V gene. This CDR3 contains 15 residues. The V and J ends lost 8 bases and 0 bases, in that order; junction bases with no gene match: 8. CDR3 bases: TGTGCCAGCGGTACTCTAGCGGTTAGCACAGATACGCAGTATTTT. Encoded protein: CASGTLAVSTDTQYF.

This clonotype was counted at least ten times. The CDR3 nucleotides are TGTGCCAGCAGTCAAGCCGCTAGCGGGGGGAAAACCCAGTACTTC. This gives the protein CASSQAASGGKTQYF. The V call is TRBV11-2, the J call TRBJ2-5; 11 bases fit TRBD2. CDR3 length: 15 residues. Losses at the gene ends were 6 bases for V and 8 bases for J; bases not matched to a gene: 11. Germline V gene lookup returns CDR1 SGHAT and CDR2 FQNNGV.